This T cell receptor (beta chain) came from a study of blood T cell repertoires in COVID-19 (dated by TCRdb to about 2020). Background for the entire study: The collaborator samples originated in the United States, Italy and Spain and spanned the acute and convalescent phases of COVID-19. The prospective study material was composed of cDNA or gDNA derived from T cells, B-cell-depleted T cells, or PBMCs. Subjects who had been exposed to COVID-19, were actively infected with it, or had recovered from it provided the deeply sampled blood TCRbeta repertoires that made up the dataset. The repertoires were released in a freely available public database intended as a resource for research on the immune response to SARS-CoV-2. The samples were drawn from two sources: the first 160 participants of the ongoing ImmuneRACE study, and 1,254 subjects contributed by 6 global collaborators. A de-identified subject ID, COVID-19 status, age in years and sex were almost always included in the sample metadata. Where available, HLA class I and class II types were obtained from metadata supplied by the sample provider rather than from assay-based typing.

TCRbeta CDR3 regions were amplified from genomic DNA using the immunoSEQ Assay, a bias-controlled multiplex PCR. In the paper's pipeline: The number of nucleated cells in each sample was estimated by amplification of reference gene primers within the assay. Sequence reads were collapsed and filtered to measure the absolute abundance of every unique TCRbeta CDR3 rearrangement. For each sample, productive Simpson clonality was calculated by taking the square root of Simpson's diversity index across productive rearrangements. The clones in this table, taken by TCRdb from immuneACCESS, are in-frame only. Not every clone is retained; where verified, under half of the shortfall comes from an unresolved V gene, and the cause of the rest is unknown. The V and J calls and clone size were taken over from that table, and D and trimming were inferred from the DNA. Across this sample there are about 280,000 clones, with roughly 89% seen only once. About 3% of the sample is taken by the ten largest.

The collaborating institutions used their own protocols to collect whole blood in K2EDTA tubes. For TCRbeta analysis, collaborator samples were shipped as frozen whole blood, as isolated PBMCs, or as DNA extracted from either sample type. Comment on this clone: It lacks a known antigen. Base qualities are not recorded, but no much larger clone differs from it by a single base.

Trimming at the junction amounts to 0 bases on V and 7 bases on J, and the germline ends lie 9 bases apart. The CDR3 goes from the cysteine to the phenylalanine over 13 residues. Here the CDR3 DNA is all that survives: 39 bases in frame from base 1. CDR1 and CDR2 (MNHEY, SMNVEV) derive from the germline V gene (reference sequence). General study outcomes and caveats: The quantity of clinical and demographic metadata differed by source and by participant and was supplied without curation.

The sequence was collected from a woman aged 25 to 39 with active or convalescent COVID-19. Recombination connected TRBV27 to TRBJ1-1, with the D gene uncertain. The sequenced sample consisted of peripheral blood. The bases read TGTGCCAGCAGTTTATCGTCCCCCCGTGAAGCTTTCTTT. Its amino acids are CASSLSSPREAFF.